These 2 T cell receptor beta chains came from one sample sequenced in a study of T cells in localized non-small cell lung cancer. The table came from immunoSEQ multiplex PCR; TCRdb's copy has only in-frame clones and leaves some out. The sample yields fewer than 30,000 clones, around nine tenths seen once. The sample was PBMCs, taken before any cancer treatment. The receptors were sampled from a man aged 35 to 69 with stage II lung adenocarcinoma.

This chain connects TRBV7-8 to TRBJ2-3; possibly TRBD2 for D (5 bases). The germline gives CDR1 SGHVS, CDR2 FQNEAQ. The V end lost 5 bases, the J end lost 4 bases, and 10 bases lay between the germline ends. This CDR3 has 13 amino acids. The DNA for the CDR3 is TGTGCCAGCAGCCCCCGGAGGTCAGATACGCAGTATTTT. It codes for CASSPRRSDTQYF.

The J gene is TRBJ2-3, the V gene TRBV5-4, with D perhaps TRBD1 (8 bases). V was cut by 4 bases and J by 4 bases, with 19 bases left in between. Germline V gene sequence: CDR1 SGHNT, CDR2 YYREEE (reference sequence). This CDR3 has 16 residues. CDR3 in amino acids: CASSASTGEGADTQYF. The CDR3 nucleotides read TGTGCCAGCAGCGCCTCGACAGGGGAGGGTGCAGATACGCAGTATTTT.